The clone carrying this TCR beta chain has only one observation. Its specificity is unknown. The entry originates in a study of chemoradiotherapy in HPV16-positive cancers. Study-level findings and limits: The functional HPV-specific definition rests on just a couple of HPV16-positive patients.

Sequencing was performed with immunoSEQ multiplex PCR; in TCRdb, only in-frame clones are kept and a portion is missing. The sample lists over 30,000 clones, about 82% seen once, with 3.5% to 4% in the top ten. The sequenced sample was blood, obtained from a patient who underwent chemoradiotherapy. The sequence came from a human donor with HPV-associated anogenital cancer.

The CDR3 here is CASSYLETQYF. DNA of the CDR3: TGTGCCAGCAGCTACTTGGAGACCCAGTACTTC. This chain links TRBV5-6 with TRBJ2-5; D is unresolved. Per the germline V gene, CDR1 is SGHDT and CDR2 is YYEEEE. V lost 3 bases and J lost 5, with 5 bases in between. The CDR3 has 11 residues.